This T cell receptor (beta chain) is from a study of CD8+ T cells in alopecia areata. Study-wide background: Grafted skin came from C3H/HeJ donors with spontaneous alopecia (about 6-12 months old) and was placed on roughly 7-11-week-old female C3H/HeJ mice.

This clone was counted between two and nine times. Antigen: not known. Germline and genes: mouse. The read ends 4 residues early relative to the CDR3; the germline J gene fills the gap. Germline assignment: CDR1 NNHDY and CDR2 SYVADS. V lost 1 base and J 0 bases, leaving 8 bases between the germline ends. This CDR3 spans 15 amino acids. Study-wide results and caveats: Scalp repertoires also include resident alphabeta T cells from normal skin. For lesional scalp, especially alopecia totalis/universalis, clonality was higher than in normal scalp.

Extracted RNA was reverse transcribed, and the resulting cDNA served as sequencing template. Here immunoSEQ multiplex PCR was the method, and the copy in TCRdb shows in-frame clones only, minus some. This sample has roughly 120,000 clones and no singletons, with about 20% in the ten largest. The sample comprised lesional skin. The chain combines TRBV13-3 with TRBJ2-1, with D maybe TRBD1 (5 bases). This clonotype was sampled from a C3H/HeJ mouse with alopecia areata. The strain's MHC type: H2-k. CDR3 region: CASSDWRGNYAEQFF. The DNA read from the CDR3 is TGTGCCAGCAGTGATTGGAGGGGTAACTATGCT.